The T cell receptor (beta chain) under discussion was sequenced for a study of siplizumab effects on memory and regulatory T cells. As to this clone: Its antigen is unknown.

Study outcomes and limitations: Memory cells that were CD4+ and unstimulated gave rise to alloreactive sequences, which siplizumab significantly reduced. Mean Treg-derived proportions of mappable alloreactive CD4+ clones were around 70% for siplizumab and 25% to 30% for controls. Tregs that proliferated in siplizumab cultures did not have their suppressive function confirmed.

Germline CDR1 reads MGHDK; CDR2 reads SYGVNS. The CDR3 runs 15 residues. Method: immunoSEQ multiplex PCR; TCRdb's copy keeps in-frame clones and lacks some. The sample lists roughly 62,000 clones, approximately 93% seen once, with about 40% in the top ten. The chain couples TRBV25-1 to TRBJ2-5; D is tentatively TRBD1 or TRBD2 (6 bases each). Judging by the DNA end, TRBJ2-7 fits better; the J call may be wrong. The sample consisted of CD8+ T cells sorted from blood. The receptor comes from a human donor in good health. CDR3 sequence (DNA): TGTGCCAGCAGTGAAGTAGGGGGGCCTACCTACGAGCAGTACTTC. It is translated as CASSEVGGPTYEQYF.